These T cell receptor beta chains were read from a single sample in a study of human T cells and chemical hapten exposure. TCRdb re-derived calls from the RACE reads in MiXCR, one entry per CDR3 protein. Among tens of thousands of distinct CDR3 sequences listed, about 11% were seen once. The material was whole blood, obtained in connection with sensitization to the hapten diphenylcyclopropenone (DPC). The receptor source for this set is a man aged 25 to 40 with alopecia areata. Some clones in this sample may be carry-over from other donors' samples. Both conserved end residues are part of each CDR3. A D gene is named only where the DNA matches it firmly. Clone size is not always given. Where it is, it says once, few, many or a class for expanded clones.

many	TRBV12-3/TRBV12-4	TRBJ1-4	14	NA	CASSGSGLNEKLFF	TGTGCCAGCAGTGGGTCAGGCCTTAATGAAAAACTGTTTTTT
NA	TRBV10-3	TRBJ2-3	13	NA	CAAKQIATDTQYF	TGTGCCGCTAAACAGATAGCCACAGATACGCAGTATTTT
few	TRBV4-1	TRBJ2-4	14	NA	CASSQLGIKNIQYF	TGCGCCAGCAGCCAACTAGGGATAAAAAACATTCAGTACTTC
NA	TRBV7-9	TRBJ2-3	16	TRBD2	CASSEVLAGATNTQYF	TGTGCCAGCAGCGAAGTCCTAGCGGGGGCGACAAATACGCAGTATTTT
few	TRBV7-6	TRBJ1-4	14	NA	CASSPGPGDRKLFF	TGTGCCAGCAGCCCAGGACCAGGGGACCGAAAACTGTTTTTT
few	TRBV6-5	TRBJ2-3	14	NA	CASSDLPSTDTQYF	TGTGCCAGCAGTGACCTCCCCAGCACAGATACGCAGTATTTT
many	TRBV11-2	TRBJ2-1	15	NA	CASSRPGRAVDEQFF	TGTGCCAGCAGCAGACCGGGCCGAGCCGTCGATGAGCAGTTCTTC
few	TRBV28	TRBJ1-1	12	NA	CASSSPRLAAFF	TGTGCCAGCAGCTCGCCGCGATTAGCAGCTTTCTTT
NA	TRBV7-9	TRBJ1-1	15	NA	CASSLIAGRDTEAFF	TGTGCCAGCAGCTTAATCGCGGGGCGCGACACTGAAGCTTTCTTT
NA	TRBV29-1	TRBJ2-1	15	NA	CSAPRGGRGYNEQFF	TGCAGCGCCCCTAGGGGAGGCAGGGGTTACAATGAGCAGTTCTTC
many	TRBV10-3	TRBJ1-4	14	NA	CAISESVSGEKLFF	TGTGCCATCAGTGAGTCAGTCTCGGGTGAAAAACTGTTTTTT
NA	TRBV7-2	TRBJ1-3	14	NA	CASRGLISGNTIYF	TGTGCCAGCAGGGGGCTGATCTCTGGAAACACCATATATTTT
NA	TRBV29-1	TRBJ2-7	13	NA	CSATGQRIHEQYF	TGCAGCGCCACAGGACAGCGGATCCACGAGCAGTACTTC
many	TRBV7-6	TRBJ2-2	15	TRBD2	CASSLYGRRTGELFF	TGTGCCAGCAGCTTGTACGGGAGGCGGACCGGGGAGCTGTTTTTT
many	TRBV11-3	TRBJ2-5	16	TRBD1	CASSGGWDRGLETQYF	TGTGCCAGCAGCGGTGGTTGGGACAGGGGATTAGAGACCCAGTACTTC
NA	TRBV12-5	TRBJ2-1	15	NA	CASGLRTKPDNEQFF	TGTGCTAGTGGTTTGAGGACGAAACCCGACAATGAGCAGTTCTTC
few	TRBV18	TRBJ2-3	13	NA	CASSRNLGDTQYF	TGTGCCAGCTCTCGAAACTTAGGGGATACGCAGTATTTT
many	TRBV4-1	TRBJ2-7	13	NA	CASSQRTAGEQYF	TGCGCCAGCAGCCAAAGAACTGCGGGGGAGCAGTACTTC
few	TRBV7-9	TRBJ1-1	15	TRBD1	CASSLSGQGSTEAFF	TGTGCCAGCAGCTTGTCGGGACAGGGGTCCACTGAAGCTTTCTTT
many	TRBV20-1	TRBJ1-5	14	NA	CSAREVRPNQPQHF	TGCAGTGCTAGAGAAGTCAGACCCAATCAGCCCCAGCATTTT
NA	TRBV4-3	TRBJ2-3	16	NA	CASSQDGTGGTDTQYF	TGCGCCAGCAGCCAAGATGGAACGGGAGGCACAGATACGCAGTATTTT
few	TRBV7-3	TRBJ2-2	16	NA	CASSLTGSTRAGELFF	TGTGCCAGCAGCTTAACTGGGTCCACACGGGCCGGGGAGCTGTTTTTT
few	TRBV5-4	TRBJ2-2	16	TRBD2	CASSLASGMNTGELFF	TGTGCCAGCAGCTTGGCTAGCGGGATGAACACCGGGGAGCTGTTTTTT
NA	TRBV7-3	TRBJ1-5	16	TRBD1	CASSLNPDRAGQPQHF	TGTGCCAGCAGCTTAAATCCCGACAGGGCAGGGCAGCCCCAGCATTTT
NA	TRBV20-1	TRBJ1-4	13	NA	CSARDPVNEKLFF	TGCAGTGCTAGAGATCCAGTTAATGAAAAACTGTTTTTT
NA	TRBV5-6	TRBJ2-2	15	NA	CASSLGLLSAGELFF	TGTGCCAGCAGCCTGGGACTGCTTTCGGCCGGGGAGCTGTTTTTT
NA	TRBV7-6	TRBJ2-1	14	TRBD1	CASSKDRAGQEQFF	TGTGCCAGCAGCAAGGACAGGGCGGGTCAAGAGCAGTTCTTC